This TCR beta chain was observed in a study of blood T cell repertoires in COVID-19. As for the study in general: The United States, Italy and Spain provided the acute and convalescent COVID-19 samples.

V was clipped by 2 bases and J by 0 bases; unmatched bases: 3. Germline assignment: CDR1 MNHEY and CDR2 SVGEGT. This CDR3 region has 16 residues. Authors' data handling: The authors estimated nucleated cell counts from reference gene primer amplification. The table came from immunoSEQ multiplex PCR; TCRdb's copy has only in-frame clones and leaves some out. The V and J calls and clone size come from that table; D and trimming were worked out from the DNA. This sample carries over 200,000 clones, roughly four fifths of them seen once, and the ten largest clones take approximately 1.8%. Recovered status in Cohort 3 required two negative PCRs, clearance, or symptom resolution.

This clonotype originated in a man between 60 and 75 years old who had recovered from COVID-19. V and J are TRBV6-2 or TRBV6-3 and TRBJ1-5, with TRBD1 matching 8 bases. Sequenced input: PBMCs or T cells enriched from blood (not recorded which). The CDR3 loop is CASSYGGQASNQPQHF. The CDR3 nucleotides read TGTGCCAGCAGTTACGGGGGACAGGCTAGCAATCAGCCCCAGCATTTT.